In this sample, the clone carrying this T cell receptor (beta chain) turned up once. Its antigen is still unknown. 13 Jbeta primers and 60 Vbeta primers were used for the PCR. Data came from immunoSEQ multiplex PCR; TCRdb stores just in-frame clones and leaves some out. The sample includes about 170,000 clones, approximately 81% of them seen just once. This CDR3 is built from 15 residues. From germline, CDR1 is MNHNS and CDR2 SASEGT. J gave up 0 bases and V 4 bases, and 0 bases lay outside the gene matches. The data derive from a study of cytomegalovirus exposure and HLA in healthy donors. Study observations and caveats: HLA alleles were associated with some 17,000 TCR beta sequences in a later analysis at 0.05 false discovery rate. High specificity and sensitivity for cytomegalovirus status were reported for the classifier. TCR beta sequences reportedly predicted most subjects' HLA-A and HLA-B alleles accurately.

The J gene is TRBJ2-2, the V gene TRBV6-1, with TRBD1 matching 9 bases. The material sequenced was PBMCs. The TCR was taken from a young man in good health and CMV-seropositive. The CDR3 DNA is TGTGCCAGCAGTGGGGACAGGGCGAACACCGGGGAGCTGTTTTTT. Encoded protein: CASSGDRANTGELFF.